A single sample gave rise to the 18 T cell receptor beta chains below, sequenced in a study of cytomegalovirus exposure and HLA in healthy donors. Both 60 Vbeta primers and 13 Jbeta primers went into the PCR. Clones were read by immunoSEQ multiplex PCR, and TCRdb kept only the in-frame ones, dropping some. In the table there are 55,000 to 65,000 clones, roughly 85% of which are singletons. Sequences were obtained from PBMCs. These receptor sequences come from a female donor in good health and CMV-seronegative.

The chain recombines TRBV7-9 with TRBJ2-5; the match to TRBD2 covers 8 bases. The junction had 19 bases not matched to a gene; V was cut back by 8 bases and J by 2 bases. Germline CDR1 is SEHNR and CDR2 is FQNEAQ (reference sequence). The CDR3 runs 18 residues. CDR3 DNA sequence: TGTGCCAGCGGCAGCCAGCGGGGGCCTTCGGGGAAACAAGAGACCCAGTACTTC. It specifies CASGSQRGPSGKQETQYF. Looking up the rest from reference TRBV7-9 and TRBJ2-5 gives the full variable domain: DTGVSQNPRHKITKRGQNVTFRCDPISEHNRLYWYRQTLGQGPEFLTYFQNEAQLEKSRLLSDRFSAERPKGSFSTLEIQRTEQGDSAMYLCASGSQRGPSGKQETQYFGPGTRLLVL.

This clone was seen more than once but under ten times. The chain uses TRBV29-1 and TRBJ1-1; a weak D match, TRBD1 (6 bases). Germline V gene lookup returns CDR1 SQVTM and CDR2 ANQGSEA. The CDR3 extends over 13 amino acids. V shed 8 bases and J shed 0 bases, with 13 bases lying between them. CDR3: CSTQDSMNTEAFF. CDR3 coding DNA: TGCAGCACGCAGGACAGCATGAACACTGAAGCTTTCTTT.

A few counts support this clone. The rearrangement joins TRBV5-1 to TRBJ2-7; maybe TRBD1 (6 bases). This CDR3 comprises 15 residues. Germline CDR1 is SGHRS and CDR2 is YFSETQ. Trimming pared 2 bases from V and 0 bases from J, leaving 12 bases between. The CDR3 nucleotides are TGCGCCAGCAGCTTATCAGGGGCCTTCTCCTACGAGCAGTACTTC. It specifies CASSLSGAFSYEQYF.

This clone was recorded only once. The chain combines TRBV27 with TRBJ1-2, with D hard to call. The CDR3 length is 11 residues. V was pared by 6 bases and J by 8 bases, with 10 bases between. Germline CDR1 is MNHEY and CDR2 is SMNVEV (reference sequence). The CDR3 DNA reads as TGTGCCAGCAGGGCCGGAGGGGGCTACACCTTC. It codes for CASRAGGGYTF.

The CDR3 bases are TGTGCCAGCAGCTTGGCTTCAGGGAGGTTCCAGCATTTT. As protein: CASSLASGRFQHF. This chain joins TRBV5-6 and TRBJ1-5; the D gene is possibly TRBD1 (5 bases). The CDR3 has 13 residues. Germline lookup yields CDR1 SGHDT and CDR2 YYEEEE. Deletions cut 0 bases from V and 12 bases from J, with 13 bases between.

V is TRBV7-9 and J is TRBJ2-5; TRBD2 matches 9 bases. The V segment lost 0 bases and the J segment 13 bases; nucleotides outside the gene matches: 9. The CDR3 extends over 14 amino acids. CDR1 SEHNR and CDR2 FQNEAQ come from the germline V gene (reference sequence). The CDR3 is CASSLAPSGVKRYF. The CDR3 DNA is TGTGCCAGCAGCTTAGCTCCTAGCGGGGTTAAGCGGTACTTC.

The J gene is TRBJ2-3, the V gene TRBV5-6; the D gene is possibly TRBD2 (5 bases). The germline gives CDR1 SGHDT, CDR2 YYEEEE. CDR3 length: 18 residues. Trimming cost V 0 bases and J 2 bases, with 19 bases left between them. CDR3 bases: TGTGCCAGCAGCTTGGCGTGGAGGACCGGCGGTAACACAGATACGCAGTATTTT. This sequence encodes CASSLAWRTGGNTDTQYF.

This clone was seen once. The genes are TRBV13 and TRBJ2-7; 9 nucleotides agree with TRBD1. Germline loops: CDR1 PRHDT, CDR2 FYEKMQ (reference sequence). This CDR3 has 16 amino acids. V trimming: 4 bases; J trimming: 4 bases; junction bases outside the gene matches: 11. The CDR3 is CASSWDNRGRGYEQYF. As DNA, the CDR3 is TGTGCCAGCAGCTGGGACAACAGGGGGCGCGGGTACGAGCAGTACTTC.

V and J are TRBV5-1 and TRBJ2-2; D gene unclear. V lost 0 bases and J 3 bases, leaving 12 bases between the germline ends. This CDR3 has 16 residues. Germline V gene lookup returns CDR1 SGHRS and CDR2 YFSETQ. The CDR3 bases are TGCGCCAGCAGCTTGGTAGGCGGCGGAGACACCGGGGAGCTGTTTTTT. It translates to CASSLVGGGDTGELFF.

This clone has a handful of counts. The chain combines TRBV5-1 with TRBJ2-2, with 8 bases fitting TRBD2. Germline V gene lookup returns CDR1 SGHRS and CDR2 YFSETQ. Trimming at V came to 0 bases and at J to 4 bases, leaving 8 bases not matched to a gene. This CDR3 region has 17 residues. Here the CDR3 DNA reads TGCGCCAGCAGCTTGGGGCCGGCAAGCGGGAGCACCGGGGAGCTGTTTTTT. This encodes CASSLGPASGSTGELFF.

Worth noting for this clone: At one end, the junction sequence differs from germline, possibly due to a read error. The chain employs TRBV4-1 and TRBJ2-7; the D gene is possibly TRBD1 (5 bases). The CDR3 extends over 16 amino acids. Germline CDR1 is MGHRA and CDR2 is YSYEKL. The CDR3 here is CASGQGPQTVSYEQYF. CDR3 coding DNA: TGCGCCAGCGGCCAAGGGCCGCAGACAGTCTCCTACGAGCAGTACTTC.

The chain employs TRBV11-2 and TRBJ2-1; the D is unclear. Germline V gives CDR1 SGHAT, CDR2 FQNNGV. The V end lost 5 bases, the J end lost 6 bases, and 11 bases lay between the germline ends. The CDR3 consists of 13 residues. The CDR3 DNA sequence: TGTGCCAGCAGCATCGATAGAGGCAATGAGCAGTTCTTC. Protein product: CASSIDRGNEQFF.

This clone was observed a few times. The J gene is TRBJ1-1, the V gene TRBV28, with 8 bases fitting TRBD1. Losses at the gene ends were 3 bases for V and 1 base for J; bases not matched to a gene: 10. The CDR3 covers 17 residues. Germline lookup yields CDR1 MDHEN and CDR2 SYDVKM. The CDR3 DNA follows: TGTGCCAGCAGTTTTACACGATTAGGGACAGGGAACACTGAAGCTTTCTTT. It yields the protein CASSFTRLGTGNTEAFF.

The genes are TRBV6-1 and TRBJ2-7, with D possibly matching TRBD1 (6 bases). The V gene lost 2 bases and the J gene lost 7 bases, with 12 bases spanning the gap. This CDR3 comprises 13 residues. Germline lookup yields CDR1 MNHNS and CDR2 SASEGT. This CDR3 reads CASSETGLFEQYF. CDR3 nucleotide sequence: TGTGCCAGCAGTGAAACAGGGTTATTTGAGCAGTACTTC.

The chain joins TRBV7-2 to TRBJ2-7, with TRBD1 matching over 11 bases. Germline V gives CDR1 SGHTA, CDR2 FQGNSA. This CDR3 has 15 residues. The J segment lost 2 bases and the V segment lost 5 bases, leaving 5 bases of the junction unmatched. In DNA form, the CDR3 reads TGTGCCAGCAGCGCAGGGACAGGGGGGACCTACGAGCAGTACTTC. Translated, it gives CASSAGTGGTYEQYF.

The J gene is TRBJ1-4, the V gene TRBV27; possible D gene TRBD1, 6 bases. The CDR3 runs to 13 residues. Looked up from germline, CDR1 is MNHEY and CDR2 is SMNVEV (reference sequence). V lost 0 bases and J 8 bases, leaving 7 bases between the germline ends. The CDR3 loop is CASSLSGAEKLFF. CDR3 DNA sequence: TGTGCCAGCAGTTTATCGGGGGCAGAAAAACTGTTTTTT.

In this sample, this clone turned up a few times. The chain is built from TRBV5-1 and TRBJ2-3; unclear D gene. Germline V gene data show CDR1 as SGHRS and CDR2 as YFSETQ. This CDR3 spans 14 amino acids. Trimming took off 2 bases at V and 1 base at J, with 8 bases between the two ends. The CDR3 DNA reads TGCGCCAGCAGCTTTAGTAGAGGCACAGATACGCAGTATTTT. It encodes CASSFSRGTDTQYF.

The chain links TRBV29-1 to TRBJ2-5; 7 bases match TRBD1. The V segment lost 1 base and the J segment 5 bases; nucleotides outside the gene matches: 13. Germline assignment: CDR1 SQVTM and CDR2 ANQGSEA. The CDR3 is 16 amino acids. This chain's CDR3 is CSVEGRQGITLETQYF. The CDR3 bases are TGCAGCGTTGAAGGCCGACAGGGAATCACCCTGGAGACCCAGTACTTC.